Following are 24 T cell receptor beta chains from one sample sequenced in a study of T cells expressing NK-cell markers. TCRdb re-called the 5' RACE reads, yielding one record per CDR3 amino acid sequence without DNA. Across 150,000 or so distinct CDR3 sequences, the top ten clones capture 30% to 45% of the sample. The material sequenced was blood T cells: a sorted CD56 or NKG2C T cell subset, CD4+ or CD8+ T cells, or bulk PBMC T cells (not recorded which). These receptors originate from a woman in her 50s in good health.

The rearrangement uses TRBV5-1 and TRBJ2-5; the TCRdb call, TRBD2, lacks DNA for checking. This CDR3 spans 14 amino acids. CDR1 is SGHRS and CDR2 is YFSETQ in the germline V gene. The CDR3 sequence is CASSERDIQETQYF.

The chain employs TRBV5-4 and TRBJ2-2; absent DNA, TCRdb's TRBD1 call cannot be checked. CDR1 is SGHNT and CDR2 is YYREEE in the germline V gene (reference sequence). The CDR3 totals 17 residues. The CDR3 sequence: CASSLATRGLETGELFF.

The chain recombines TRBV5-1 with TRBJ2-1; the D call from TCRdb, TRBD1, cannot be confirmed without DNA. The CDR3 runs 20 residues. CDR1 and CDR2 from the germline V gene are SGHRS and YFSETQ. The CDR3 reads CASRSTQGRYSPEAYNEQFF.

V usage is TRBV5-1 and J usage is TRBJ1-3. The CDR3 sequence is 18 residues long. Germline assignment: CDR1 SGHRS and CDR2 YFSETQ. The CDR3 protein is CASSPQTGFYDSGNTIYF.

The V gene is TRBV7-9, the J gene TRBJ2-1. The CDR3 totals 15 residues. CDR1 is SEHNR, CDR2 FQNEAQ, per germline (reference sequence). The CDR3 sequence: CASSSGARSYNEQFF.

This sequence joins TRBV4-2 and TRBJ1-2; TCRdb lists TRBD1, though no DNA is available to test this call. The V gene's germline CDR1 is LGHNA and CDR2 YNFKEQ. The CDR3 extends over 14 amino acids. The CDR3 sequence: CASSQEKDRDRYTF.

This sequence joins TRBV20-1 and TRBJ2-1; the TCRdb call, TRBD2, lacks DNA for checking. This CDR3 has 16 amino acids. Germline V gene lookup returns CDR1 DFQATT and CDR2 SNEGSKA (reference sequence). The chain's CDR3 is CSARGLAGGLYNEQFF.

The chain is built from TRBV12-5 and TRBJ2-5; the TCRdb call, TRBD1, lacks DNA for checking. Looked up from germline, CDR1 is LGHNT and CDR2 is FRNRAP. CDR3 size: 15 residues. CDR3 protein: CASVKPGQHQETQYF.

The chain is built from TRBV6-5 and TRBJ1-1. This CDR3 has 13 residues. Germline loops: CDR1 MNHEY, CDR2 SVGAGI. CDR3 sequence: CASSSIPATEAFF.

The CDR3 sequence: CASVGLTEELFF. The chain is built from TRBV7-6 and TRBJ2-2. CDR1 and CDR2 from the germline V gene are SGHVS and FNYEAQ. This CDR3 contains 12 residues.

The chain joins TRBV10-3 to TRBJ2-3; TCRdb gives TRBD1 as the D gene, but with no DNA this cannot be confirmed. In germline, CDR1 is ENHRY, CDR2 SYGVKD. There are 15 residues in the CDR3. This CDR3 reads CAISAVTGNTDTQYF.

The chain links TRBV3-1 to TRBJ2-2; TCRdb's D gene call, TRBD2, goes unchecked for lack of DNA. Per the germline V gene, CDR1 is LGHDT and CDR2 is YNNKEL (reference sequence). This CDR3 spans 18 amino acids. The CDR3 here is CASSQGLAGTPKTGELFF.

The genes are TRBV12-3 or TRBV12-4 and TRBJ2-1; as DNA is missing, the TRBD2 call by TCRdb cannot be tested. CDR3 length: 13 residues. The CDR3 reads CASRATRLDEQFF.

The genes are TRBV5-6 and TRBJ2-7; as DNA is missing, the TRBD1 call by TCRdb cannot be tested. CDR3 length equals 13 residues. Per the germline V gene, CDR1 is SGHDT and CDR2 is YYEEEE. The CDR3 here is CASSDEGFGEQYF.

The chain has TRBV3-1 and TRBJ2-7; the TRBD2 assignment by TCRdb is unverifiable without DNA. This CDR3 comprises 14 residues. Germline V lookup: CDR1 LGHDT, CDR2 YNNKEL (reference sequence). The CDR3 here is CASSQASGRYEQYF.

This sequence joins TRBV11-2 and TRBJ1-1; with no DNA, the TCRdb D assignment of TRBD1 cannot be verified. This CDR3 contains 14 residues. The germline CDR1 and CDR2 sequences are SGHAT and FQNNGV. The CDR3 protein is CASSDTGRGTEAFF. Combining the CDR3 with reference TRBV11-2 and TRBJ1-1 gives the whole variable domain EAGVAQSPRYKIIEKRQSVAFWCNPISGHATLYWYQQILGQGPKLLIQFQNNGVVDDSQLPKDRFSAERLKGVDSTLKIQPAKLEDSAVYLCASSDTGRGTEAFFGQGTRLTVV.

The chain has TRBV7-6 and TRBJ2-2; with no DNA, the TCRdb D assignment of TRBD2 cannot be verified. The CDR3 has 18 residues. Germline CDR1 and CDR2: SGHVS and FNYEAQ. CDR3 sequence reads: CASSLPRGSGINTGELFF.

The rearrangement links TRBV9 to TRBJ1-4. Germline assignment: CDR1 SGDLS and CDR2 YYNGEE. The CDR3 totals 12 residues. The CDR3 reads CASSSTNEKLFF.

The chain couples TRBV12-3 or TRBV12-4 to TRBJ2-5; there is no DNA to check the TCRdb D call of TRBD1. This CDR3 comprises 16 residues. The CDR3 loop is CASSLPLGGAPETQYF.

V is TRBV4-1 and J is TRBJ1-1. CDR1 is MGHRA, CDR2 YSYEKL, per germline. This CDR3 has 15 amino acids. The CDR3 loop is CASSQTRRAPDGAFF.

The V and J genes are TRBV10-3 and TRBJ1-5; TCRdb's assignment of TRBD1 cannot be checked, as there is no DNA. The CDR3 has 15 residues. Germline CDR1 is ENHRY and CDR2 is SYGVKD. The CDR3: CAIRIRDRGNQPQHF.

The chain joins TRBV7-3 to TRBJ1-1; TCRdb selects TRBD1, and the lack of DNA leaves this call unchecked. The CDR3 runs 15 residues. Germline CDR1 is SGHTA and CDR2 is FQGTGA. The CDR3 here is CASSRPVEGGTEAFF.

The chain is built from TRBV27 and TRBJ2-1; TCRdb reports TRBD1, a call that lacks DNA to check it against. Germline CDR1 reads MNHEY; CDR2 reads SMNVEV (reference sequence). The CDR3 has 15 amino acids. The CDR3 sequence: CARPPGTGGCNEQFF.

The V and J genes are TRBV5-1 and TRBJ2-1; TCRdb indicates TRBD2, and absent DNA this call remains unverified. The CDR3 is 17 residues long. CDR1 SGHRS and CDR2 YFSETQ come from the germline V gene. CDR3 amino acids: CASRNTIADHSYNEQFF.